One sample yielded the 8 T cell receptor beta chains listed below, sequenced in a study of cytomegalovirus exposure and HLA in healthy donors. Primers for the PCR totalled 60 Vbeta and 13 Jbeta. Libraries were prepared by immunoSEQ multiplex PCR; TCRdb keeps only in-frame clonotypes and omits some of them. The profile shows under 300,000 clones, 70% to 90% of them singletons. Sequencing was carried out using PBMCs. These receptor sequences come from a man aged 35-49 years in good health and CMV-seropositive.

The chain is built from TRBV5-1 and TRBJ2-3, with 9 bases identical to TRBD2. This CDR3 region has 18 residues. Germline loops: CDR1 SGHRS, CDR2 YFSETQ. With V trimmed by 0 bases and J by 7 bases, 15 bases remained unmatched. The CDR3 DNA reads TGCGCCAGCAGCTTGGTTTACCCCACGCGGGAGGGTGTAAATACGCAGTATTTT. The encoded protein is CASSLVYPTREGVNTQYF. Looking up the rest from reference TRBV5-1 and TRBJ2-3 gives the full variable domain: KAGVTQTPRYLIKTRGQQVTLSCSPISGHRSVSWYQQTPGQGLQFLFEYFSETQRNKGNFPGRFSGRQFSNSRSEMNVSTLELGDSALYLCASSLVYPTREGVNTQYFGPGTRLTVL.

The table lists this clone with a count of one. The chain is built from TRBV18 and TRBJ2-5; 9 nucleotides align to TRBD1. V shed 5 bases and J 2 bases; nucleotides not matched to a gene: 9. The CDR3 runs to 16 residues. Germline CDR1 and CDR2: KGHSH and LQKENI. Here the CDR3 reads CASSSNRGTGQETQYF. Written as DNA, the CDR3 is TGTGCCAGCTCATCTAACCGTGGGACAGGGCAAGAGACCCAGTACTTC.

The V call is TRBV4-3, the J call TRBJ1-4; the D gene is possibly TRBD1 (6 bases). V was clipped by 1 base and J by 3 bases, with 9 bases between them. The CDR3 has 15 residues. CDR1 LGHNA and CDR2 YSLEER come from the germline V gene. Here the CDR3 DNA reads TGCGCCAGCAGCCAAGCCAGGGGAGCTAATGAAAAACTGTTTTTT. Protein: CASSQARGANEKLFF.

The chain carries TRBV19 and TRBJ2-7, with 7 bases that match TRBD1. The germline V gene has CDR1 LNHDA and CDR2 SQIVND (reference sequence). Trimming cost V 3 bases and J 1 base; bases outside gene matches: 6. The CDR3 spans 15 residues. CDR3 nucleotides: TGTGCCAGTAGTATCCGACAGGGCGGATCCTACGAGCAGTACTTC. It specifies CASSIRQGGSYEQYF.

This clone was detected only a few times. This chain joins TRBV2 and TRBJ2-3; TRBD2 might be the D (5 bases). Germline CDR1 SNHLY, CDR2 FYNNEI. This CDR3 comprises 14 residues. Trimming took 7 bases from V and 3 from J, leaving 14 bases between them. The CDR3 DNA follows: TGTGCCAGCATGAGGGCGCAATTAACAGATACGCAGTATTTT. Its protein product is CASMRAQLTDTQYF. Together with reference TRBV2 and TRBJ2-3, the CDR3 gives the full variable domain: EPEVTQTPSHQVTQMGQEVILRCVPISNHLYFYWYRQILGQKVEFLVSFYNNEISEKSEIFDDQFSVERPDGSNFTLKIRSTKLEDSAMYFCASMRAQLTDTQYFGPGTRLTVL.

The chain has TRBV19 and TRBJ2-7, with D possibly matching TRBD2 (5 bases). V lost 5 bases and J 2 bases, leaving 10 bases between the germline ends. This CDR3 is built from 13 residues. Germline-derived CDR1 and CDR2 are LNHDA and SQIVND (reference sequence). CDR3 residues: CASSPGNAYEQYF. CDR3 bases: TGTGCCAGTAGTCCGGGGAACGCCTACGAGCAGTACTTC.

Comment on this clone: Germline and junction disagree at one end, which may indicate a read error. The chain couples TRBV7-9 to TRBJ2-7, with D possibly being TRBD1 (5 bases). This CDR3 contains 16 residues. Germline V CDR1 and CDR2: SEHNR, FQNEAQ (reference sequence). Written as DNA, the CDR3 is TGTTCCAGCACATCCGCCATAGGGGTGGGAACCTACGAGCAGTACTTC. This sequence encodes CSSTSAIGVGTYEQYF. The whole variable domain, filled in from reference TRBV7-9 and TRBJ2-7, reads DTGVSQNPRHKITKRGQNVTFRCDPISEHNRLYWYRQTLGQGPEFLTYFQNEAQLEKSRLLSDRFSAERPKGSFSTLEIQRTEQGDSAMYLCSSTSAIGVGTYEQYFGPGTRLTVT.

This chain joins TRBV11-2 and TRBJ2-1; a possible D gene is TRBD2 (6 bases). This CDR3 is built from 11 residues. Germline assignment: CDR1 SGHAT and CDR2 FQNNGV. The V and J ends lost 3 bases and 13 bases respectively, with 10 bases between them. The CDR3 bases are TGTGCCAGCAGCTTTGTGGACTACCAGTTCTTC. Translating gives CASSFVDYQFF.